This is a list of T cell receptor beta chains from one sample in a study of T cells after yellow fever vaccination. TCRdb re-called the 5' RACE reads through MiXCR, storing one row per CDR3 protein. The sample lists some 320,000 distinct CDR3 sequences, approximately 4% seen once, with roughly 19% in the top ten. This specimen consisted of PBMCs, obtained 15 days after the yellow fever booster vaccination. Receptors were obtained from a man aged 18 to 35 who received the YFV17D yellow fever vaccine. Both conserved end residues are trimmed from each CDR3. Clone size is given for some rows only: seen once, a few or many times, or a class if the clone is expanded.

>TRBJ2-1|TRBV4-3|few
ASSQGEGRGEQF
>TRBJ2-1|TRBV7-2|many
ASSFPTSGGAFNEQF
>TRBJ1-1|TRBV14|few
ASSQQMNTEAF
>TRBJ2-5|TRBV18|few
ASSPLAGTETQY
>TRBJ1-4|TRBV6-5|many
ASSYWGREGEKLF
>TRBJ2-7|TRBV24-1|-
ATRSPRGSGFEQY
>TRBJ1-1|TRBV12-3/TRBV12-4|-
ASRRATGTEAF
>TRBJ2-6|TRBV7-2|many
ASSLLSWDGANVLT
>TRBJ2-3|TRBV14|few
ASSPVTGEADTQY
>TRBJ2-7|TRBV14|-
ASSQSTGFYEQY
>TRBJ2-5|TRBV7-2|-
ASSLSTGLQY
>TRBJ1-2|TRBV6-5|-
ASRRPQGVANYGYT
>TRBJ2-3|TRBV12-3/TRBV12-4|many
ASSKRGARLDTQY
>TRBJ2-5|TRBV7-2|-
ASSLGMGAGETQY
>TRBJ2-7|TRBV7-3|few
ASSFSGTDTRFEY
>TRBJ2-3|TRBV4-3|many
ASSSLENTDTQY
>TRBJ2-2|TRBV10-2|-
ASRAGSGELF
>TRBJ1-1|TRBV25-1|many
ASGLTGNTEAF
>TRBJ1-6|TRBV4-2|few
ASSQGGAPGNSPLH
>TRBJ1-1|TRBV20-1|many
SARGGYELDTEAF
>TRBJ2-5|TRBV7-6|many
ASSGRGPQETQY
>TRBJ2-5|TRBV5-1|-
ASSSRQGMKTQY
>TRBJ2-3|TRBV5-1|many
ASSLALGSTDTQY
>TRBJ2-1|TRBV5-1|many
ASSPGTGRNEQF
>TRBJ2-5|TRBV5-1|few
ASSRTDSSLRETQY
>TRBJ2-3|TRBV12-3/TRBV12-4|few
ASSFLFGGMTDTQY
>TRBJ2-7|TRBV6-2/TRBV6-3|few
ASSYSTGPFTNEQY
>TRBJ2-1|TRBV7-7|few
ASSTGLAGLYNEQF
>TRBJ2-7|TRBV7-2|many
ASSFLAVGYEQY
>TRBJ1-1|TRBV7-9|-
ASSPHDQAEAF
>TRBJ1-2|TRBV29-1|-
SARTGEGGYT
>TRBJ2-7|TRBV6-5|-
ASSYTGQNYEQY
>TRBJ2-7|TRBV30|many
ACKTGRRLEQY
>TRBJ2-5|TRBV7-2|-
ASSQGRGGETQY
>TRBJ1-5|TRBV5-1|many
ASSLGWGRDQPQH
>TRBJ2-3|TRBV10-3|few
AISDSHQWGDTQY
>TRBJ2-1|TRBV28|-
ASRRPQVNEQF
>TRBJ1-1|TRBV30|-
AWGPMGGLNTEAF
>TRBJ2-1|TRBV7-2|many
ASSFSHNEQF
>TRBJ1-1|TRBV25-1|few
ASRTSWTEAF
>TRBJ2-1|TRBV7-2|-
ASSLAQRGPFYNEQF
>TRBJ1-6|TRBV12-3/TRBV12-4|many
ASSLASSYNSPLH
>TRBJ2-3|TRBV20-1|many
SARASTDTQY
>TRBJ2-7|TRBV5-1|many
ASILGPYEQY
>TRBJ1-2|TRBV9|many
ASSPDGTGLYGYT